This T cell receptor (beta chain) was recovered during a study of cytomegalovirus exposure and HLA in healthy donors. Study-level background: Across roughly 400 genotyped donors, approximately 80% landed in the Caucasian-associated ancestry cluster. General study results and limits: Some TCR beta chains (around 180 of them) were listed as cytomegalovirus-associated. Presence/absence analyses treated sequencing depth as roughly uniform across donors.

60 Vbeta and 13 Jbeta primers were used in PCR. How the authors handled the data: Later, an analysis found approximately 80 million unique TCR beta chains, and 8.5 million to 12 million of these were shared. Using immunoSEQ multiplex PCR, the repertoire was profiled, and TCRdb retains in-frame clones only, with some absent. The DNA gave D and trimming, while V, J and clone size come from that table. Seen here are 160,000 or so clones, about 72% observed once, and the top ten hold more than 1.3%. As concerns this clone: Its target is unknown.

The material sequenced was PBMCs. The clonotype was recovered from a male donor in good health and CMV-seronegative.

This chain's CDR3 is CASIVRYSSSYNEQFF. The CDR3 nucleotides are TGTGCCAGCATCGTGCGATACTCCTCCTCCTACAATGAGCAGTTCTTC. The V gene is TRBV27, the J gene TRBJ2-1; no clear D gene. The CDR3 covers 16 residues. Germline loops: CDR1 MNHEY, CDR2 SMNVEV (reference sequence). V was shortened by 7 bases and J by 0 bases, with 16 bases between the two germline ends.